What follows describes a single TCR beta chain. Only in-frame clones appear in the TCRdb table, and some are missing; sequencing was by immunoSEQ multiplex PCR. The table shows a few hundred thousand clones, with about 83% occurring only once. The sample is drawn from a study of blood T cell repertoires in COVID-19. Trimming took 0 bases from V and 1 from J, leaving 6 bases between them. The CDR3 runs 14 residues. The germline gives CDR1 LGHDT, CDR2 YNNKEL (reference sequence). The chain links TRBV3-1 (or the pseudogene TRBV3-2) to TRBJ1-1; a possible D gene is TRBD1 (5 bases). This sequence was found in a woman in her 50s who had recovered from COVID-19. The sequencing sample was made of PBMCs or T cells enriched from blood (not recorded which). CDR3 sequence reads: CASSQEQENTEAFF. The CDR3 DNA is TGTGCCAGCAGCCAAGAACAGGAGAACACTGAAGCTTTCTTT.